This T cell receptor beta chain is drawn from a study of T cell responses to AZD1222 COVID-19 vaccine (dated by TCRdb to about 2021). Notes on the research overall: TCR sequencing covered more than 230 trial participants: 200 to 210 given two doses of AZD1222 and 26 given two doses of MenACWY control vaccine. Trial participants were enrolled into age subgroups of 18-55, 56-69 and 70-plus years, which contained around 150, 29 and 61 TCR-sequenced participants, respectively. Overall study outcomes, separate from this receptor: The 56-69-year group was small, and its depth increase did not reach significance, likely because of low power. The vaccine-associated CD4 TCRs covered the entire spike protein, and the dominant responses fell in regions 160-218 and 743-854. Participants were mostly white British and included more females than males, and it was suggested by the authors that clonal diversity may have been underestimated. Reportedly, almost half of the unique spike-specific TCRs recognized epitopes lying outside the regions that are mutated in the B.1.351 and B.1.1.7 variants. Because no day 14 peak-response samples were available, repertoires were characterized only after the peak T cell response. After two AZD1222 doses, both the breadth and the depth of spike-specific TCRs were significantly higher than at day 0 and than in MenACWY recipients. Conclusions about previously exposed vaccinees are limited, since just a handful of AZD1222 recipients were seropositive for SARS-CoV-2 at baseline.

About this clone itself: Its target antigen remains unknown. No per-base quality is available; no much larger clone lies one base away.

From a lookup of the germline V gene, CDR1 and CDR2 are SGHVS and FQNEAQ. The CDR3, from cysteine to phenylalanine, totals 14 residues. Just CDR3 DNA is preserved here, 42 bases in frame from base 1. Relative to germline, V is 3 bases shorter and J is 0 bases shorter, with 8 bases between their ends. The CDR3 regions of human TCRbeta chains were analyzed by immunosequencing. Regarding the original processing steps: TCRs in the repertoires were matched against a reference library of SARS-CoV-2-specific TCRs that had been generated with the MIRA antigen-specificity platform. Breadth was defined as the fraction of unique TCRs that were SARS-CoV-2-associated. Depth was defined as the fraction of total T cells that were SARS-CoV-2-associated. Using the MIRA data, each spike-specific TCR was mapped to the spike region that the TCR reacts to and placed in a CD4 or CD8 class. Log10-transformed breadth and depth values were compared by one-way ANOVA with Sidak's multiple comparisons tests. Sourced from immuneACCESS, this table was stored by TCRdb with only in-frame sequences that have V and J called. A share of the clones is absent; for the studies checked, an unresolved V gene accounts for under half, and the remainder has no known explanation. The DNA was the basis for D and trimming; V, J and clone size are from that table. Across this sample there are 95,000 to 110,000 clones, with around 92% seen only once. The ten largest clonotypes hold 8% to 10% of the sample.

In the paper's terms, the time point label means: about 28 days (+/-7) after the second vaccine dose. Because spike-specific TCR depth and breadth did not differ between the two schedules, AZD1222 recipients who got a second dose at roughly 4 weeks were pooled with those who got a second dose at roughly 12 weeks. Vaccinee samples came from UK trials COV001 and COV002, including a single-blind randomized controlled phase 2/3 trial of AZD1222 (ChAdOx1 nCoV-19) in healthy adults. For TCRbeta chain sequencing, PBMC samples were collected from trial participants at day 0 and at day 28 after the second dose.

The chain is encoded by TRBV7-8 joined to TRBJ2-5, with no confidently assigned D gene. This sequence was found in an adult who received the AZD1222 COVID-19 vaccine. The source was peripheral blood, collected 28 days after the second AZD1222 dose. The sequence in DNA is TGTGCCAGCAGCTTCTCTGCGTACCAAGAGACCCAGTACTTC. It codes for CASSFSAYQETQYF.